This TCR beta chain came from a study of blood T cells in healthy people across ages. General study results and limits: TCR beta diversity was tightly associated with the proportion of naive T cells. Because sorting was not performed, PBMCs prevented conclusive naive versus antigen-experienced comparison.

For the second PCR, which ran for about 6 to 11 cycles, a sample-barcoded 5' primer and a J-beta primer mix were used. A single record per CDR3 protein comes from TCRdb applying MiXCR to the 5' RACE reads. The sample has roughly 1.9 million distinct CDR3 sequences, roughly 43% seen once. Trimming removed 8 bases at V and 5 bases at J, with 15 bases between. Germline-derived CDR1 and CDR2 are MNHEY and SVGAGI. The CDR3 runs 13 residues. Remarks on this clonotype: Antigen: not known.

The source is a human donor in good health. The gene calls are TRBV6-5 and TRBJ1-2; D might be TRBD1 (5 bases). Sequenced input: blood. CDR3 bases: TGTGCCAGCGGGGACCAGGTGAATTATGGCTACACCTTC. The encoded protein is CASGDQVNYGYTF.